Following are 3 T cell receptor beta chains from one sample sequenced in a study of radiotherapy plus CTLA-4 blockade in lung cancer. Here immunoSEQ multiplex PCR was the method, and the copy in TCRdb shows in-frame clones only, minus some. This table holds about 36,000 clones, approximately 77% found once. The source material was peripheral blood, sampled from a patient treated with radiotherapy plus ipilimumab. The receptor set was obtained from a human donor with non-small cell lung cancer who had stable disease on radiotherapy plus ipilimumab.

This clone was detected a few times. This chain joins TRBV11-2 and TRBJ2-3; TRBD2 matches 11 bases. The ends lost 2 bases at V and 2 bases at J; junction bases unmatched: 6. Germline CDR1 is SGHAT and CDR2 is FQNNGV. The CDR3 is made up of 17 amino acids. CDR3 sequence reads: CASSLLAGGSSTDTQYF. CDR3 nucleotide sequence: TGTGCCAGCAGCTTATTAGCGGGGGGGTCCTCCACAGATACGCAGTATTTT. Variable domain in full (rest from reference TRBV11-2 and TRBJ2-3): EAGVAQSPRYKIIEKRQSVAFWCNPISGHATLYWYQQILGQGPKLLIQFQNNGVVDDSQLPKDRFSAERLKGVDSTLKIQPAKLEDSAVYLCASSLLAGGSSTDTQYFGPGTRLTVL.

CDR3: CASSSGGRAQYF. CDR3 DNA sequence: TGTGCCAGCAGCTCAGGGGGCCGCGCGCAGTACTTC. The V gene is TRBV5-6, the J gene TRBJ2-5, with 8 bases matching TRBD1. The CDR3 spans 12 residues. Trimming cost V 3 bases and J 11 bases; bases outside gene matches: 6. The V gene's germline CDR1 is SGHDT and CDR2 YYEEEE.

The gene calls are TRBV5-1 and TRBJ1-1; tentative D call: TRBD1 (6 bases). In germline, CDR1 is SGHRS, CDR2 YFSETQ. This CDR3 has 14 amino acids. Trimming left V 3 bases short and J 8 bases short, with 17 bases between. The DNA for the CDR3 is TGCGCCAGCAGCTCCGACCCGGGGACACCGGAAGCTTTCTTT. Translation: CASSSDPGTPEAFF.